These T cell receptor beta chains were read from a single sample in a study of beta chain features in type 1 diabetes. Method: immunoSEQ multiplex PCR; TCRdb's copy keeps in-frame clones and lacks some. Of 390,000 or so clones listed, approximately 15% were seen once; the top ten hold roughly 0.035%. Sequencing was done on a sample of naive CD4+ T cells from blood. The receptors come from a man aged 25 to 40 in good health. Both conserved end residues are part of each CDR3. Fields, in order: V gene, D gene, clone size, J gene, CDR3 DNA, CDR3 protein. D genes are given only for firm matches. Rows may omit the clone size; those that give it use once, few, many or a size class.

TRBV25-1,NA,NA,TRBJ1-3,TGTGCCAGCAGTGGAACAGGGTTTGCTGGAAACACCATATATTTT,CASSGTGFAGNTIYF
TRBV9,TRBD1,NA,TRBJ1-6,TGTGCCAGCAGCGTGGGACAGGGGCCAAATTCACCCCTCCACTTT,CASSVGQGPNSPLHF
TRBV5-6,NA,NA,TRBJ2-1,TGTGCCAGCAGTAGGGGATACAATGAGCAGTTCTTC,CASSRGYNEQFF
TRBV27,NA,NA,TRBJ1-2,TGTGCCAGCAGTTCTGGAGGGCTTGACTATGGCTACACCTTC,CASSSGGLDYGYTF
TRBV7-2,TRBD2,NA,TRBJ2-7,TGTGCCAGCAGCTTAGTTGGGACTAGCGGCGAGCAGTACTTC,CASSLVGTSGEQYF
TRBV29-1,TRBD1,few,TRBJ1-2,TGCAGCGTTGAAGTGGTTAGGAAGTTTGGGACAGGATATGGCTACACCTTC,CSVEVVRKFGTGYGYTF
TRBV11-2,NA,few,TRBJ1-1,TGTGCCAGCAGCTTAGATCGGGAAACTGAAGCTTTCTTT,CASSLDRETEAFF
TRBV7-2,NA,NA,TRBJ2-3,TGTGCCAGCAGTTGCCGGACCGTGAATACGCAGTATTTT,CASSCRTVNTQYF
TRBV5-4,TRBD2,NA,TRBJ2-3,TGTGCCAGCAGCGCAGGACTAGCGGACACAGATACGCAGTATTTT,CASSAGLADTDTQYF
TRBV7-8,NA,NA,TRBJ2-5,TGTGCCAGCAGCCCGAGGGGTACCCAGTACTTC,CASSPRGTQYF
TRBV18,NA,NA,TRBJ2-2,TGTGCCAGCTCACAACTAGCCAAGTCGGCGAACACCGGGGAGCTGTTTTTT,CASSQLAKSANTGELFF
TRBV4-3,NA,NA,TRBJ1-4,TGCGCCAGCAGCCTTCGAAGGCTGGCTAATGAAAAACTGTTTTTT,CASSLRRLANEKLFF
TRBV2,NA,NA,TRBJ2-2,TGTGCCAGCAGGGACGACAGCAGGGAGCTGTTTTTT,CASRDDSRELFF
TRBV5-1,NA,few,TRBJ1-1,TGCGCCAGCAGCGGGAACAGGGACCTGAACACTGAAGCTTTCTTT,CASSGNRDLNTEAFF
TRBV7-8,NA,few,TRBJ2-7,TGTGCCAGCAGCTTAGCGAGGGCAGCCAGAGCCTACGAGCAGTACTTC,CASSLARAARAYEQYF
TRBV7-9,NA,few,TRBJ2-1,TGTGCCAGCAGCTTCCAGGTCCCCAATGAGCAGTTCTTC,CASSFQVPNEQFF
TRBV4-3,NA,few,TRBJ1-2,TGCGCCAGCAGCCAGACGGCTAACTATGGCTACACCTTC,CASSQTANYGYTF
TRBV28,TRBD2,NA,TRBJ2-5,TGTGCCAGCACCCAGGGACTAGCGGGAGAAGAGACCCAGTACTTC,CASTQGLAGEETQYF
TRBV29-1,TRBD2,few,TRBJ2-3,TGCAGCGTTGAACGGGAGGCCGCCACAGATACGCAGTATTTT,CSVEREAATDTQYF
TRBV2,NA,few,TRBJ2-3,TGTGCCAGCAGATCCCATACGCCCGGCACAGATACGCAGTATTTT,CASRSHTPGTDTQYF
TRBV14,NA,few,TRBJ1-2,TGTGCCAGCAGCCAAGTGTCCCCGGAGGCACGAACTAACTATGGCTACACCTTC,CASSQVSPEARTNYGYTF
TRBV29-1,NA,few,TRBJ2-5,TGCAGCGTTGAAGGGGGTTTTGGTGAGGGCCAAGAGACCCAGTACTTC,CSVEGGFGEGQETQYF
TRBV5-1,TRBD2,NA,TRBJ2-3,TGCGCCAGCAGCTTGATGGCGGGGGACACAGATACGCAGTATTTT,CASSLMAGDTDTQYF
TRBV10-3,TRBD1,NA,TRBJ1-2,TGTGCCATCAGTAACAATACCGGGACAGTCTATGGCTACACCTTC,CAISNNTGTVYGYTF
TRBV14,NA,NA,TRBJ2-1,TGTGCCAGCAGCCAGGGACACCAGCAGTTCTTC,CASSQGHQQFF
TRBV7-2,NA,few,TRBJ2-1,TGTGCCAGCAGCCCGAGTATGACAGGAAGGGATGAGCAGTTCTTC,CASSPSMTGRDEQFF
TRBV7-3,NA,NA,TRBJ2-1,TGTGCCAGCAGCTCGTGGATCGGGCGGAATAACAATGAGCAGTTCTTC,CASSSWIGRNNNEQFF
TRBV29-1,NA,many,TRBJ2-4,TGCAGCGTTGGCCGCGGGACAGACAAAAACATTCAGTACTTC,CSVGRGTDKNIQYF
TRBV7-2,NA,NA,TRBJ2-5,TGTGCCAGCAGAAAAGGAGGCACTAGCCAGACCCAGTACTTC,CASRKGGTSQTQYF
TRBV6-6,NA,few,TRBJ2-1,TGTGCCAGCAGCCAGAATCAGCGGAGCAAGGGAGTCTTC,CASSQNQRSKGVF
TRBV7-9,TRBD1,few,TRBJ1-4,TGTGCCAGCAGCCCGGGACAGCGCAATGAAAAACTGTTTTTT,CASSPGQRNEKLFF
TRBV7-2,TRBD1,few,TRBJ2-7,TGTGCCAGCAGCTCCGAGGACAGGGCCAGCTACGAGCAGTACTTC,CASSSEDRASYEQYF
TRBV2,NA,few,TRBJ1-1,TGTGCCAGCCAGGGGAGGGTTGAAACTGAAGCTTTCTTT,CASQGRVETEAFF
TRBV7-2,TRBD1,NA,TRBJ1-1,TGTGCCAGCAGCTACCTCCCCAGGGGGAGAACTGAAGCTTTCTTT,CASSYLPRGRTEAFF
TRBV14,NA,NA,TRBJ2-6,TGTGCCAGCAGCCAACGCGGCTCTGGGGCCAACGTCCTGACTTTC,CASSQRGSGANVLTF
TRBV10-3,TRBD1,few,TRBJ1-2,TGTGCCATACAACAGGGGGCCAATGGCTACACCTTC,CAIQQGANGYTF
TRBV4-1,TRBD1,few,TRBJ1-1,TGCGCCAGCAGCCACTCAGGGTTCCGGGACAGGGAAATCGCTGAAGCTTTCTTT,CASSHSGFRDREIAEAFF
TRBV6-1,NA,NA,TRBJ2-7,TGTGCCAGCAGTGAAGCAGGCGTTACCTACGAGCAGTACTTC,CASSEAGVTYEQYF
TRBV9,TRBD2,NA,TRBJ2-2,TGTGCCAGCAGCCGGGCGGGAGGGACGAACACCGGGGAGCTGTTTTTT,CASSRAGGTNTGELFF
TRBV7-9,NA,few,TRBJ1-1,TGTGCCAGCAGCTCAGGCGGTATGAACACTGAAGCTTTCTTT,CASSSGGMNTEAFF
TRBV5-4,TRBD2,few,TRBJ2-5,TGTGCCAGCAGCCCCGGACTAGAAGAGACCCAGTACTTC,CASSPGLEETQYF
TRBV29-1,NA,NA,TRBJ2-5,TGCAGCGTTGGGGACATAGTCGTACAGACCCAGTACTTC,CSVGDIVVQTQYF